This T cell receptor (beta chain) was captured by sequencing in a study of Ad26.COV2.S vaccination and SARS-CoV-2 variants. Overall study context: Donor was assigned to the Ad26.COV2.S arm of trial COV1001. Findings and caveats of the study: Among vaccine recipients, spike-specific TCR breadth exceeded that of placebo recipients.

Treatment defined: over 15 received Ad26.COV2.S at low or high dose, single or two shots; about five received placebo; per-sample allocation not given. Specimen acquisition occurred on day 63 following the initial vaccine or placebo injection. On this clone itself: Its target is not known.

Clones were read by immunoSEQ multiplex PCR, and TCRdb kept only the in-frame ones, dropping some. The data contain approximately 420,000 clones, roughly 90% of them singletons. From germline, CDR1 is LGHDT and CDR2 YNNKEL (reference sequence). The CDR3 covers 17 residues. V was pared by 3 bases and J by 5 bases, with 22 bases between. The chain carries TRBV3-1 (or the pseudogene TRBV3-2) and TRBJ1-1; perhaps TRBD1 as D (6 bases). Sequenced here: peripheral blood, sampled in a trial of Ad26.COV2.S vaccine versus placebo. This TCR was sampled from a person between 18 and 60 years old who received the Ad26.COV2.S COVID-19 vaccine or a placebo. The CDR3 nucleotides are TGTGCCAGCAGCCATTCCGGGGGCGCGGGGGGAACTACTGAAGCTTTCTTT. It codes for CASSHSGGAGGTTEAFF.